This T cell receptor (beta chain) is from a study of brain T cells in children with intractable seizures (dated by TCRdb to about 2021). A note on the overall study: As a first screen for immune gene transcripts, resected brain tissue from about 53 pediatric epilepsy surgery cases was run on a NanoString immunology panel. Of the roughly 12 selected surgery cases, pre-surgery blood was also sequenced for eight, so four had brain tissue only.

Results and caveats for the whole study, not just this receptor: Sequencing depth differed between pre- and post-surgery blood, so clones missing from the pre-surgery sample may reflect undersampling. Viral specificity was inferred solely from CDR3 sequence similarity, and the HCMV serostatus of the patients was not known.

Turning to this clone: The antigen this receptor binds is unknown. No base quality values were provided; no much bigger clone lies one nucleotide off.

TCR beta chain sequences were generated from genomic DNA using the immunoSEQ assay. From the authors' description of their analysis: CDR3 sequences that did not begin with the conserved framework cysteine at position 104 were removed by hand. To get clonality, the normalized Shannon's Diversity Index was subtracted from one, giving values from 0 (maximal diversity) to 1 (oligoclonal). Differences in the frequency of the same CDR3 between samples, such as brain versus blood, were assessed with chi-squared comparison-of-proportions tests. Public clonotypes were found by searching immuneACCESS, and the VDJdb browser was used to assess similarity to known antiviral clonotypes. What TCRdb holds here is the immuneACCESS table cut down to in-frame rearrangements. Part of the clones is not present; checked against another copy, under half of the missing clones reflect an unresolved V gene, and the others are unexplained. The DNA gave D and trimming, while V, J and clone size come from that table. The sample yields 300,000 to 400,000 clones; roughly 93% were counted once. The top ten hold under 7% of the sample.

The meaning of the sample's time point label: blood from clinic visit 5 months post-surgery; TSC patient then seizure free. Surgery cases with the highest brain T cell transcript signatures were selected for TCR beta chain sequencing of brain tissue and, where available, blood. Patients had been treated with at least one anti-epileptic drug before surgery. The TCR-sequenced patients were children whose drug-resistant epilepsy was caused by tuberous sclerosis complex, focal cortical dysplasia, Rasmussen encephalitis or hemimegalencephaly. The Monarch genomic DNA purification kit was used to extract bulk genomic DNA from unsorted brain tissue and from whole blood. This TCR was sampled from a boy in the first two years of life with tuberous sclerosis and intractable seizures. The material sequenced was peripheral blood, taken less than 6 months after surgery.

The sequenced DNA: TGTGCCAGCAGCTTAGGGACACTCTATGGCTACACCTTC. It is translated as CASSLGTLYGYTF. Rearrangement joined TRBV7-9 to TRBJ1-2; the D region possibly corresponds to TRBD1 (5 bases align). In the germline V gene (reference sequence), CDR1 corresponds to SEHNR and CDR2 to FQNEAQ. From its cysteine to its phenylalanine, the CDR3 spans 13 amino acids. The sequence is cut down to CDR3 DNA, 39 bases in frame from base 1. V drops 1 base and J drops 4 bases, leaving 7 bases in between.